A single sample is the source of the 14 T cell receptor beta chains below, sequenced in a study of blood T cell repertoires in COVID-19. Assay used: immunoSEQ multiplex PCR; TCRdb lists only in-frame clones, some missing. This sample carries 200,000 or so clones, roughly 76% of them seen once, and the ten largest clones take approximately 12%. What was sequenced was peripheral blood. The receptors stem from a woman at least 80 years old with COVID-19, enrolled during active disease.

The chain couples TRBV5-4 to TRBJ2-6; TRBD1 aligns across 10 bases. Germline V gene sequence: CDR1 SGHNT, CDR2 YYREEE (reference sequence). V lost 4 bases and J lost 11; bases outside the gene matches: 3. The CDR3 extends over 13 amino acids. CDR3 nucleotides: TGTGCCAGCAGCCCGACAGGGGGCGACGTCCTGACTTTC. It yields the protein CASSPTGGDVLTF.

The chain carries TRBV9 and TRBJ2-5; D is ambiguous. V dropped 2 bases and J dropped 0 bases, with 5 bases sitting between them. Germline CDR1 is SGDLS and CDR2 is YYNGEE. The CDR3 is 13 amino acids. The CDR3 region has the DNA TGTGCCAGCAGCGTCACAGACCAAGAGACCCAGTACTTC. This gives the protein CASSVTDQETQYF.

The chain employs TRBV28 and TRBJ2-1; the match to TRBD2 covers 7 bases. The CDR3 consists of 14 residues. Germline V gene sequence: CDR1 MDHEN, CDR2 SYDVKM. Losses at the gene ends were 5 bases for V and 5 bases for J; bases not matched to a gene: 6. CDR3 DNA sequence: TGTGCCAGCAGTCCTAGCACTAGCGACAATGAGCAGTTCTTC. It is translated as CASSPSTSDNEQFF.

V is TRBV7-9 and J is TRBJ1-2; 8 positions agree with TRBD1. Germline lookup yields CDR1 SEHNR and CDR2 FQNEAQ (reference sequence). Germline trimming cut 6 bases from V and 5 bases from J; bases unmatched to any gene: 5. The CDR3 sequence is 13 residues long. The CDR3: CASSSDREYGYTF. As DNA, the CDR3 is TGTGCCAGCAGTTCGGACAGGGAGTATGGCTACACCTTC.

This chain joins TRBV11-3 and TRBJ2-3, with 8 bases fitting TRBD1. The CDR3 contains 16 residues. Trimming at V came to 0 bases and at J to 6 bases, leaving 8 bases not matched to a gene. Germline V gene data show CDR1 as SGHNT and CDR2 as YENEEA. The CDR3 is CASSLDRGQGVDTQYF. The CDR3 DNA sequence: TGTGCCAGCAGCTTAGATAGAGGACAGGGTGTGGATACGCAGTATTTT.

V is TRBV2 and J is TRBJ2-3; TRBD2 matches at 8 bases. Per the germline V gene, CDR1 is SNHLY and CDR2 is FYNNEI. CDR3 length: 17 residues. Germline trimming cut 6 bases from V and 1 base from J; bases unmatched to any gene: 12. CDR3 bases: TGTGCCAGCAGCGCGCTCCGGGGGGGTAGTGGCACAGATACGCAGTATTTT. Its protein product is CASSALRGGSGTDTQYF.

This clone was observed a handful of times. The V call is TRBV10-3, the J call TRBJ2-5; maybe TRBD1 (6 bases). V dropped 0 bases and J dropped 1 base, with 9 bases sitting between them. Per the germline V gene, CDR1 is ENHRY and CDR2 is SYGVKD. The CDR3 has 15 residues. The chain's CDR3 is CAISESDSLQETQYF. The CDR3 bases are TGTGCCATCAGTGAGTCGGACAGCCTCCAAGAGACCCAGTACTTC.

The V call is TRBV27, the J call TRBJ2-1; TRBD1 might be the D (5 bases). Germline CDR1 reads MNHEY; CDR2 reads SMNVEV (reference sequence). The CDR3 extends over 14 amino acids. With 3 bases removed from V and 7 bases from J, the gap between germline ends came to 13 bases. CDR3 sequence: CASSFLDRPNEQFF. The CDR3 coding sequence is TGTGCCAGCAGTTTTCTTGACAGACCGAATGAGCAGTTCTTC.

This sequence joins TRBV5-1 and TRBJ2-5, with 13 bases aligning to TRBD2. The trim removed 3 bases at V and 5 bases at J, leaving 7 bases unmatched. Germline lookup yields CDR1 SGHRS and CDR2 YFSETQ. The CDR3 totals 16 residues. DNA of the CDR3: TGCGCCAGCAGCTCAGGACTAGCGGGGGCGGGGGAGACCCAGTACTTC. This encodes CASSSGLAGAGETQYF.

V usage is TRBV30 and J usage is TRBJ2-3; 8 nucleotides align to TRBD2. Germline V CDR1 and CDR2: GTSNPN, SVGIG (reference sequence). CDR3 length: 12 amino acids. J gave up 6 bases and V 5 bases, and 4 bases lay outside the gene matches. CDR3: CAWSGGRDTQYF. The CDR3 DNA follows: TGTGCCTGGTCGGGAGGGCGCGATACGCAGTATTTT.

Only one count was recorded for this clone. V gene TRBV6-5 combines with J gene TRBJ1-1, with a weak D call TRBD1 (6 bases). The V and J ends lost 0 bases and 1 base respectively, with 9 bases between them. The CDR3 is made up of 15 amino acids. CDR1 MNHEY and CDR2 SVGAGI come from the germline V gene. The CDR3 bases are TGTGCCAGCAGTTACTCGTTACAGGGGAACACTGAAGCTTTCTTT. This gives the protein CASSYSLQGNTEAFF.

This chain connects TRBV3-1 (or the pseudogene TRBV3-2) to TRBJ2-7; 8 bases are shared with TRBD1. Germline lookup yields CDR1 LGHDT and CDR2 YNNKEL (reference sequence). After removal of 4 bases from V and 7 bases from J, the junction contained 6 bases not matched to a gene. The CDR3 runs to 13 residues. The chain's CDR3 is CASSPRTGREQYF. The CDR3 region has the DNA TGTGCCAGCAGCCCACGGACAGGGAGGGAGCAGTACTTC.

V gene TRBV7-9 combines with J gene TRBJ1-2, with 7 nucleotides matching TRBD1. The CDR3 runs 12 residues. J lost 3 bases, V lost 10 bases, and 5 bases had no gene match. Germline V gene lookup returns CDR1 SEHNR and CDR2 FQNEAQ (reference sequence). CDR3 protein: CATSQGDYGYTF. In DNA, the CDR3 is TGTGCCACTAGCCAGGGGGACTATGGCTACACCTTC.

The V and J genes are TRBV19 and TRBJ1-2, with D possibly TRBD1 on 6 matching bases. V lost 3 bases and J lost 0, with 20 bases in between. The germline gives CDR1 LNHDA, CDR2 SQIVND (reference sequence). The CDR3 extends over 18 amino acids. CDR3 sequence (DNA): TGTGCCAGTAGTATCTGGGCCCGAGACAGGAAAGCTAACTATGGCTACACCTTC. Amino acid sequence: CASSIWARDRKANYGYTF.